This T cell receptor (beta chain) was sequenced during a study of blood T cells in healthy people across ages. General observations from the study: Both higher diversity and more naive CD4+ cells marked long-lived donors when set against aged donors.

Next came a second PCR, run for about 6 to 12 cycles, which used a sample-barcoded 5' primer along with a J-beta primer mix. All samples yielded 2.5 million or more CDR3-containing paired-end reads. TCRdb independently ran MiXCR on the 5' RACE reads; one entry per CDR3 protein. The table has about 2 million distinct CDR3 sequences, roughly 49% seen once. The CDR3 has 15 amino acids. The V gene's germline CDR1 is SGHRS and CDR2 YFSETQ. Unmatched junction bases numbered 7, after V lost 4 bases and J lost 5 bases. Worth noting for this clonotype: Antigen unknown.

This chain joins TRBV5-1 and TRBJ2-7, with 12 bases aligning to TRBD2. The TCR sequence derives from a middle-aged woman in good health. Sequencing was performed on blood. The CDR3 is CASSPLAGGPNEQYF. Written as DNA, the CDR3 is TGCGCCAGCAGCCCCCTAGCGGGGGGGCCGAACGAGCAGTACTTC.